Described below is a single TCR beta chain sequence and its context. The record originates from a study of radiation and T cells in renal cell carcinoma. The germline V and J ends were trimmed by 3 bases and 7 bases, with 9 bases remaining between them. This CDR3 spans 12 amino acids. The germline gives CDR1 SNHLY, CDR2 FYNNEI. Treatment reported: 15 Gy SBRT to primary tumor, nephrectomy 4 weeks later. The protocol was immunoSEQ multiplex PCR, while the TCRdb copy is restricted to in-frame clones and leaves out a portion. The table has roughly 9,000 clones, roughly 60% seen once. This chain connects TRBV2 to TRBJ1-1, with D uncertain. This TCR was recovered from a woman aged 50 to 60 with renal cell carcinoma. Sequencing used tumor tissue, obtained from a patient whose treatment included radiotherapy and nephrectomy. The CDR3 loop is CASSDNGLEAFF. CDR3 coding DNA: TGTGCCAGCAGTGATAACGGACTTGAAGCTTTCTTT. The variable domain in full, with the rest retrieved from reference TRBV2 and TRBJ1-1, is EPEVTQTPSHQVTQMGQEVILRCVPISNHLYFYWYRQILGQKVEFLVSFYNNEISEKSEIFDDQFSVERPDGSNFTLKIRSTKLEDSAMYFCASSDNGLEAFFGQGTRLTVV.